This TCR beta chain was identified in a study of cytomegalovirus exposure and HLA in healthy donors. Turning to the study itself: The same platform as the approximately 670 first-cohort repertoires was used for the roughly 130 validation repertoires, a later analysis reported. Points from the study as a whole: Clusters of TCRs from the first cohort tended to co-occur in the 120 or so validation repertoires (as a later analysis found). Most sequenced TCRs were rare (though some public TCRs occurred in many donors).

The donors belonged to the approximately 110-subject validation cohort, separate from the approximately 700-subject first cohort. Germline CDR1 and CDR2: LNHDA and SQIVND (reference sequence). The CDR3 is made up of 12 amino acids. Between the trimmed V and J ends, which lost 4 bases and 7 bases, there was a span of 10 bases. The protocol was immunoSEQ multiplex PCR, while the TCRdb copy is restricted to in-frame clones and leaves out a portion. Here the sample spans 250,000 to 350,000 clones, around 90% being singletons. This clone was picked up a small number of times. Its antigen is as yet unknown.

The specimen sequenced was PBMCs. The receptor was isolated from a woman in her 30s in good health and CMV-seropositive. The chain links TRBV19 to TRBJ1-2; weak D call: TRBD1 (5 bases). In nucleotides, the CDR3 is TGTGCCAGTAGTACCCCAGGGACTGGCTACACCTTC. Residues: CASSTPGTGYTF. Looking up the rest from reference TRBV19 and TRBJ1-2 gives the full variable domain: DGGITQSPKYLFRKEGQNVTLSCEQNLNHDAMYWYRQDPGQGLRLIYYSQIVNDFQKGDIAEGYSVSREKKESFPLTVTSAQKNPTAFYLCASSTPGTGYTFGSGTRLTVV.